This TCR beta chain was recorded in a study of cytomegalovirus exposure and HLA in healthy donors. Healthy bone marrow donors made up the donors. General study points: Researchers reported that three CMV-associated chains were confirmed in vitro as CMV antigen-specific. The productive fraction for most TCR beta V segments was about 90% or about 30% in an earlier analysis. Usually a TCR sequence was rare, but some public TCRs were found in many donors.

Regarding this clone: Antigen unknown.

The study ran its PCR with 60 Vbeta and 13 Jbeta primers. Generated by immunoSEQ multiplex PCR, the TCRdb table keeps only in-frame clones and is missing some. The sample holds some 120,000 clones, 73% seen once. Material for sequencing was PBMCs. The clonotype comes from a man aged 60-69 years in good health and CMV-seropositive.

The DNA for the CDR3 is TGTGCCAGCAGTCAGGGGGCGGGGATCAGGCCCCAGCATTTT. Amino acids: CASSQGAGIRPQHF. The chain carries TRBV2 and TRBJ1-5; 8 nucleotides agree with TRBD1. CDR3 length equals 14 residues. Losses at the gene ends were 5 bases for V and 9 bases for J; bases not matched to a gene: 9. The germline gives CDR1 SNHLY, CDR2 FYNNEI.